The sequence of this T cell receptor beta chain was determined in a study of blood T cell repertoires in COVID-19. TCRdb's copy holds only in-frame clones and misses some; the assay was immunoSEQ multiplex PCR. The table lists some 180,000 clones, about 80% of them singletons. The count of this clone is one. CDR1 is SNHLY and CDR2 is FYNNEI in the germline V gene. V lost 3 bases to trimming and J lost 0 bases, with 9 bases between them. The CDR3 extends over 14 amino acids. The J gene is TRBJ2-7, the V gene TRBV2; D is undetermined. The clonotype originates from a human donor in a cohort sampled during active COVID-19. The source material was peripheral blood. The CDR3 region is CASSDTASSYEQYF. Written as DNA, the CDR3 is TGTGCCAGCAGTGACACAGCCAGCTCCTACGAGCAGTACTTC.